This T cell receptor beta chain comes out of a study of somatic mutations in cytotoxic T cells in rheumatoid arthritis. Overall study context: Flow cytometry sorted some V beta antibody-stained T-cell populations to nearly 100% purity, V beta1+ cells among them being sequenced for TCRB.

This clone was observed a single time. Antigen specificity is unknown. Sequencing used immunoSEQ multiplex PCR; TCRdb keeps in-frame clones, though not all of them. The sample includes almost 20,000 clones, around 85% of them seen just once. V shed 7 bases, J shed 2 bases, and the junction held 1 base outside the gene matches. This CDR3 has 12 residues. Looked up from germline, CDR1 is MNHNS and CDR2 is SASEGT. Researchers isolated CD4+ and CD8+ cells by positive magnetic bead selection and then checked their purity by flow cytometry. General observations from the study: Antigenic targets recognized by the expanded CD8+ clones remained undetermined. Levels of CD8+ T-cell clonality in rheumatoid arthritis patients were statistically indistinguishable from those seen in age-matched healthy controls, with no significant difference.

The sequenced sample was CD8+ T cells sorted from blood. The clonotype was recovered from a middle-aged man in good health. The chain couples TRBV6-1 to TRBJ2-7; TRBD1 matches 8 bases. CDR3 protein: CASTDRAYEQYF. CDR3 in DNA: TGTGCCAGCACGGACAGGGCCTACGAGCAGTACTTC.